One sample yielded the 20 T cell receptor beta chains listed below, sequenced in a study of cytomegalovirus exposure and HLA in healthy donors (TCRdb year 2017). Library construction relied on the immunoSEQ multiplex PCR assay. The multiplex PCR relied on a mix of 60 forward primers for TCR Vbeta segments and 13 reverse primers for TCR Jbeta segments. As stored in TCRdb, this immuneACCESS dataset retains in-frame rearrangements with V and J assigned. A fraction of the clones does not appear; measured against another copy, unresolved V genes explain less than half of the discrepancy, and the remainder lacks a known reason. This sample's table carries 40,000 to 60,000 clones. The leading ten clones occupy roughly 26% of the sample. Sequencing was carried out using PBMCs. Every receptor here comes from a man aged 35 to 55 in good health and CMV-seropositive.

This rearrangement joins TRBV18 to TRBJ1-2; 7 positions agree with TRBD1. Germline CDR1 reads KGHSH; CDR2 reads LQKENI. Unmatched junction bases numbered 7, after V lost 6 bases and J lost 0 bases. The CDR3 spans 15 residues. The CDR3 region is CASSLRDRANYGYTF. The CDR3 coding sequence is TGTGCCAGCTCGCTCCGGGACAGAGCTAACTATGGCTACACCTTC.

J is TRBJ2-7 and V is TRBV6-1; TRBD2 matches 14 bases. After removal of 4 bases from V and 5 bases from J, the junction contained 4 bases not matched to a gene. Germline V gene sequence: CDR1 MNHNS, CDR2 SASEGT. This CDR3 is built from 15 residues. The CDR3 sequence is CASSVGLAGVHEQYF. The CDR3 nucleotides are TGTGCCAGCAGTGTGGGACTAGCGGGAGTACACGAGCAGTACTTC.

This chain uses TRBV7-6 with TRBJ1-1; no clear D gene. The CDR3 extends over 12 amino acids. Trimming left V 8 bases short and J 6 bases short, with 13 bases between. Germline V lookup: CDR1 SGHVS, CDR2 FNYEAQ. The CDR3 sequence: CASEPGSAEAFF. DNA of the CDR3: TGTGCCAGCGAGCCGGGGAGCGCTGAAGCTTTCTTT. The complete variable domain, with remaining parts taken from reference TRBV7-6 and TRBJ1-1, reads GAGVSQSPRYKVTKRGQDVALRCDPISGHVSLYWYRQALGQGPEFLTYFNYEAQQDKSGLPNDRFSAERPEGSISTLTIQRTEQRDSAMYRCASEPGSAEAFFGQGTRLTVV.

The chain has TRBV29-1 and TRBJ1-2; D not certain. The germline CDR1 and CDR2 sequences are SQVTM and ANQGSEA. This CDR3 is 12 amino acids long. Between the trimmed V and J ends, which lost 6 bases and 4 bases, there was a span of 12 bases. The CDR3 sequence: CSVDFRGYGYTF. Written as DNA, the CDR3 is TGCAGCGTAGATTTTAGAGGCTATGGCTACACCTTC.

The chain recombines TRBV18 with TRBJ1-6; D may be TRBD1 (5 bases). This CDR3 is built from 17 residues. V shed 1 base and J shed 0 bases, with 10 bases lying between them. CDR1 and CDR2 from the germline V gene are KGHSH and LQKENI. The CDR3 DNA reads TGTGCCAGCTCACCACGGGGGGAGAGCTCCTATAATTCACCCCTCCACTTT. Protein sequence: CASSPRGESSYNSPLHF.

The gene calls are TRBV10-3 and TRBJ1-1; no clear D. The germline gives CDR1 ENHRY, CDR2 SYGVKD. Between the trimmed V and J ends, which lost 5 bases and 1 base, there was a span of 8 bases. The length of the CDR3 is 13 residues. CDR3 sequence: CAISLTGNTEAFF. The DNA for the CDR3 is TGTGCCATCAGTCTTACGGGGAACACTGAAGCTTTCTTT.

The CDR3 region is CASSYSSYGYTF. The CDR3 DNA reads TGTGCCAGCAGCTACAGCAGCTATGGCTACACCTTC. The chain carries TRBV5-6 and TRBJ1-2; D is unclear. Germline values: CDR1 SGHDT, CDR2 YYEEEE. The CDR3 runs to 12 residues. V was pared by 3 bases and J by 4 bases, with 7 bases between.

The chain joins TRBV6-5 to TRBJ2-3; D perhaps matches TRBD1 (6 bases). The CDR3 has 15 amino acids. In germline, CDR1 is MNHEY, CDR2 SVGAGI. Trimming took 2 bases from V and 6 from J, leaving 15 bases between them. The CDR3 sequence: CASSYVTGTRDTQYF. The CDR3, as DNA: TGTGCCAGCAGTTACGTAACAGGGACCAGGGATACGCAGTATTTT.

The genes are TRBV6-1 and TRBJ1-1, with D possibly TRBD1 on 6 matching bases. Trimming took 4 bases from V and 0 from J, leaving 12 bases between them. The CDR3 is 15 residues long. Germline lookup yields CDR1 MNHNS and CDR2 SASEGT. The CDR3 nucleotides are TGTGCCAGCAGTGTCGGGGGGCAGATGAACACTGAAGCTTTCTTT. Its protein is CASSVGGQMNTEAFF.

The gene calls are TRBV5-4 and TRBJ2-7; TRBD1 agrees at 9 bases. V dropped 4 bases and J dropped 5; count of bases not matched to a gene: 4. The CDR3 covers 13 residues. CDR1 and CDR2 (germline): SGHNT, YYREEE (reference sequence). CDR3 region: CASSRDREDEQYF. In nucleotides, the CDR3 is TGTGCCAGCAGCCGGGACAGGGAAGACGAGCAGTACTTC. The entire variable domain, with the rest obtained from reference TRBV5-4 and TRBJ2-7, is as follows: ETGVTQSPTHLIKTRGQQVTLRCSSQSGHNTVSWYQQALGQGPQFIFQYYREEENGRGNFPPRFSGLQFPNYSSELNVNALELDDSALYLCASSRDREDEQYFGPGTRLTVT.

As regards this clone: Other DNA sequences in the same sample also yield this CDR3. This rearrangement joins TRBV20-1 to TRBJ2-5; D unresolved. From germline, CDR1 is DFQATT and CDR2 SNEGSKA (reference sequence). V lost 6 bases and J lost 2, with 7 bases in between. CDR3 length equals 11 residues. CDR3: CSAPLQETQYF. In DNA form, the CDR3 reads TGCAGTGCCCCACTACAAGAGACCCAGTACTTC.

For the CDR3, the DNA is TGTGCCACGCAGGGGACGGTTCTTGGCTACACCTTC. Its protein is CATQGTVLGYTF. The chain has TRBV7-9 and TRBJ1-2, with D possibly being TRBD1 (6 bases). The V end lost 10 bases, the J end lost 7 bases, and 16 bases lay between the germline ends. Germline CDR1 SEHNR, CDR2 FQNEAQ (reference sequence). This CDR3 comprises 12 residues.

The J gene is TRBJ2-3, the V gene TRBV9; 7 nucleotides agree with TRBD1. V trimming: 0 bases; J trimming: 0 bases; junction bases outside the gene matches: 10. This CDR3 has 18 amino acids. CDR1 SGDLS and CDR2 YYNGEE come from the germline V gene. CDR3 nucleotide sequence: TGTGCCAGCAGCGTAGCGGCGAGGAGGACAGGTAGCACAGATACGCAGTATTTT. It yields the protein CASSVAARRTGSTDTQYF.

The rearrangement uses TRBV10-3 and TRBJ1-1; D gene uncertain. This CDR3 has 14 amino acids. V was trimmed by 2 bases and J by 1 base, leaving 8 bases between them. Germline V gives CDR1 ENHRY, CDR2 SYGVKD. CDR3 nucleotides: TGTGCCATCAGTGAGGTCCGGGAGAACACTGAAGCTTTCTTT. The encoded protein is CAISEVRENTEAFF.

CDR3 nucleotide sequence: TGTGCCAGCAGTGAAGCGGTTACACCGGGGAGTGATGAGCAGTTCTTC. It translates to CASSEAVTPGSDEQFF. The V gene is TRBV6-1, the J gene TRBJ2-1; possibly TRBD2 for D (5 bases). Germline CDR1 reads MNHNS; CDR2 reads SASEGT. CDR3 length: 16 amino acids. Trimming cost V 0 bases and J 8 bases, with 17 bases left between them.

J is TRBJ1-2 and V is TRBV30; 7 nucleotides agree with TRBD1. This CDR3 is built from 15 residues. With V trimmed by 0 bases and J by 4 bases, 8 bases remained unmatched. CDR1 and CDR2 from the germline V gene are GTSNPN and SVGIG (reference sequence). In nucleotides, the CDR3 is TGTGCCTGGAGTGTACCGGGCAGGGGGGTCTATGGCTACACCTTC. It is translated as CAWSVPGRGVYGYTF.

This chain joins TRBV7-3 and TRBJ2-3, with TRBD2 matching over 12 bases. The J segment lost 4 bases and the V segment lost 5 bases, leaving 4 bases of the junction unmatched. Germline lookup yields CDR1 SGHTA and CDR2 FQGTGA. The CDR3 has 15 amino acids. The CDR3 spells CASSPSGGAPDTQYF. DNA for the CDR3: TGTGCCAGCAGCCCTAGCGGGGGGGCACCAGATACGCAGTATTTT.

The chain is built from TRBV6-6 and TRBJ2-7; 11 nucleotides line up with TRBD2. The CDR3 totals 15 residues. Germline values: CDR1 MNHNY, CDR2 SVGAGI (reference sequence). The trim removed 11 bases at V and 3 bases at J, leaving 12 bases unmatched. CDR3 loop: CAVRRLAGNIYEQYF. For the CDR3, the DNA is TGTGCCGTACGAAGACTAGCGGGAAATATCTACGAGCAGTACTTC.

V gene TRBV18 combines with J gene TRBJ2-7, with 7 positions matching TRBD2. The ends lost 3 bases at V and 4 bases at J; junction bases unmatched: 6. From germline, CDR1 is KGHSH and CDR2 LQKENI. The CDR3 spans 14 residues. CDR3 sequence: CASSPTSGKYEQYF. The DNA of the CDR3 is TGTGCCAGCTCACCTACGAGCGGGAAATACGAGCAGTACTTC.

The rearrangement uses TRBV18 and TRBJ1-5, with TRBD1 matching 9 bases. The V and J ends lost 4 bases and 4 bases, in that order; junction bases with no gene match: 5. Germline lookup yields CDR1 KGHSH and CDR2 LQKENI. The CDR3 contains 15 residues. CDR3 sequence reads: CASSQTGGGNQPQHF. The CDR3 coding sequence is TGTGCCAGCTCACAAACAGGGGGCGGAAATCAGCCCCAGCATTTT.